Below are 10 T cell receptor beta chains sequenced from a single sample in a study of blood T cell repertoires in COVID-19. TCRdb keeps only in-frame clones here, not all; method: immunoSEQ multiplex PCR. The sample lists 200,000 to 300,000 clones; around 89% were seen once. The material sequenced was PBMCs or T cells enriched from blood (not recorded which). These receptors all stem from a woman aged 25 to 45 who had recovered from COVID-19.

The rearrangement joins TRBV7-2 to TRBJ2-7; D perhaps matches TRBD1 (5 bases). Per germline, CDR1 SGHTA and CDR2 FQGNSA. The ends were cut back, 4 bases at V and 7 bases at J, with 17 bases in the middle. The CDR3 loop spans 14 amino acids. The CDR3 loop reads CASSSSTRAREQYF. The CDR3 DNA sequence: TGTGCCAGCAGCTCAAGCACCAGGGCGAGGGAGCAGTACTTC.

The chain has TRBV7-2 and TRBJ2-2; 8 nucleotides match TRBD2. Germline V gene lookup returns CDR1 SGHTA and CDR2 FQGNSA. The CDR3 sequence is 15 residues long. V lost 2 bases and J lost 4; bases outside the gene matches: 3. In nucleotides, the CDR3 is TGTGCCAGCAGCTTAAACGGGAGGGTCACCGGGGAGCTGTTTTTT. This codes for CASSLNGRVTGELFF.

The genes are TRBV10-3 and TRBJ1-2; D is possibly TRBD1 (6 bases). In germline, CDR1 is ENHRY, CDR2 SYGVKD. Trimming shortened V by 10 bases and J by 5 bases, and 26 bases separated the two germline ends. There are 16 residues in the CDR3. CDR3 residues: CATTGGGANLSYGYTF. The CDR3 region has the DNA TGTGCCACCACTGGAGGGGGGGCGAATTTGTCTTATGGCTACACCTTC.

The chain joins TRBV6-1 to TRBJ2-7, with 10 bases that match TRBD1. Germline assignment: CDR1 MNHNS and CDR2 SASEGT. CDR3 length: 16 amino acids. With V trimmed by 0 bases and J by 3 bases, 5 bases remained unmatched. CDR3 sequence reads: CASSEADGTGVYEQYF. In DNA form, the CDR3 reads TGTGCCAGCAGTGAAGCTGACGGGACAGGGGTCTACGAGCAGTACTTC.

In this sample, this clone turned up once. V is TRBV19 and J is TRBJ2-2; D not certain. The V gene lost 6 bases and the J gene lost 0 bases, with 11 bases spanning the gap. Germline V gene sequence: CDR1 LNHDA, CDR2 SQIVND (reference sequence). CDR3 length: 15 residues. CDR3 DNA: TGTGCCAGTAGGCTGGCAAGTACGAACACCGGGGAGCTGTTTTTT. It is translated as CASRLASTNTGELFF.

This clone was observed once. The CDR3 loop is CASSLDGLADTNTGELFF. CDR3 coding DNA: TGTGCCAGCAGCTTAGATGGCCTAGCGGATACGAACACCGGGGAGCTGTTTTTT. The V and J genes are TRBV7-6 and TRBJ2-2; TRBD2 aligns across 7 bases. Unmatched junction bases numbered 8, after V lost 1 base and J lost 0 bases. The germline gives CDR1 SGHVS, CDR2 FNYEAQ. The CDR3 loop spans 18 amino acids.

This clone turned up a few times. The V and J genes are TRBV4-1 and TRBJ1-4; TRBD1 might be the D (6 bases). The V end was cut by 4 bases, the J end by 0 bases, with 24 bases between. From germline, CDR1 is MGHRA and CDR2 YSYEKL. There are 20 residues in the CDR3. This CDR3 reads CASSRVGYRDPLATNEKLFF. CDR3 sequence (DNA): TGCGCCAGCAGCCGAGTGGGGTACAGGGACCCCCTTGCAACTAATGAAAAACTGTTTTTT.

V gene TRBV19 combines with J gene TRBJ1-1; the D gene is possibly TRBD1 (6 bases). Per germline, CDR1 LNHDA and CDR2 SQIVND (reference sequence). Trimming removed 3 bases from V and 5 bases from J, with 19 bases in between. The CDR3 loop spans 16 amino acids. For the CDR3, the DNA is TGTGCCAGTAGTATGAACTCCGGGACATTTGTTACTGAAGCTTTCTTT. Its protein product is CASSMNSGTFVTEAFF.

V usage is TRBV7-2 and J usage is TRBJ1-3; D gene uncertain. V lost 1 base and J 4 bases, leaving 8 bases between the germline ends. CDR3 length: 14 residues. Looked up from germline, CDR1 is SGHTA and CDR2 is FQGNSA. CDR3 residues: CASSLVSVGNTIYF. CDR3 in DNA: TGTGCCAGCAGCTTAGTTAGCGTAGGAAACACCATATATTTT.

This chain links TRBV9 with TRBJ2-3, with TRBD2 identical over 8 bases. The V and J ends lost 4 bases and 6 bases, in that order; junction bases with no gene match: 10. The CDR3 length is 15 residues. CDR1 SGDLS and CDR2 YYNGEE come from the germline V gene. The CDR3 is CASSRTSGGGDTQYF. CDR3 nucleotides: TGTGCCAGCAGCCGAACTAGCGGAGGCGGGGATACGCAGTATTTT.